The following is a T cell receptor beta chain sequence with its context. Antigen specificity is unknown. Only in-frame clones appear in the TCRdb table, and some are missing; sequencing was by immunoSEQ multiplex PCR. The repertoire includes approximately 70,000 clones, around 88% of them detected once, and 0.45% to 0.65% sits in the top ten. The data stem from a study of OX40 agonist ivuxolimab in advanced cancers. Overall study context: Of mixed ages from about 23 to 79 and averaging roughly 64 years, the group was about 80% male.

The germline V gene encodes CDR1 MDHEN and CDR2 SYDVKM. The V segment lost 6 bases and the J segment 0 bases; nucleotides outside the gene matches: 8. The CDR3 covers 17 residues. Study-level points and caveats: CD8+ T cells averaged more expanded clones than CD4+.

This TCR came from an adult with an advanced solid tumor such as melanoma, head and neck, liver or kidney cancer. The rearrangement uses TRBV28 and TRBJ2-4, with 10 bases identical to TRBD1. Sequenced material: CD4+ or CD8+ T cells sorted from blood, taken in a trial of the OX40 agonist ivuxolimab. CDR3 coding DNA: TGTGCCAGCAGCCCGGGACAGGGGACGGGAGCCAAAAACATTCAGTACTTC. Its translation is CASSPGQGTGAKNIQYF.